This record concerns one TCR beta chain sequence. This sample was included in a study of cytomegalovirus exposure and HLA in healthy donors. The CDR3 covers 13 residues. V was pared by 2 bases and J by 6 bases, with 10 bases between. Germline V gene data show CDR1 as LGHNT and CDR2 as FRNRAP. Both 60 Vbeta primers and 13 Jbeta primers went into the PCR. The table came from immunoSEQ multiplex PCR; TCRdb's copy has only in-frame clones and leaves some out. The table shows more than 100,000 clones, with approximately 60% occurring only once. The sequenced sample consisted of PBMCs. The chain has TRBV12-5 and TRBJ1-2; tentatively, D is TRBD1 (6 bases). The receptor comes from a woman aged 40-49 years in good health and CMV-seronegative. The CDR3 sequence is CASGLIQGHGYTF. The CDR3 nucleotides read TGTGCTAGTGGTTTGATACAGGGTCATGGCTACACCTTC.